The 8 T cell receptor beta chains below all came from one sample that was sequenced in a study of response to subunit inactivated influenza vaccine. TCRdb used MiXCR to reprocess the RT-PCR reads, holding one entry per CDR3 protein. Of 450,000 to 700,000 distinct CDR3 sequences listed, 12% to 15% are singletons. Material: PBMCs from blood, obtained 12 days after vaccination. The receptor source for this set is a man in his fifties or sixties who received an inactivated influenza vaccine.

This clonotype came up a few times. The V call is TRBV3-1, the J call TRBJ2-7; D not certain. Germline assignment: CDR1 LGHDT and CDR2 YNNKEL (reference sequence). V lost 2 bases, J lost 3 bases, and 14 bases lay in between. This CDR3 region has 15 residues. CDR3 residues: CASSQPFAEHYEQYF. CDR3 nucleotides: TGTGCCAGCAGCCAACCATTCGCGGAGCACTACGAGCAGTACTTC.

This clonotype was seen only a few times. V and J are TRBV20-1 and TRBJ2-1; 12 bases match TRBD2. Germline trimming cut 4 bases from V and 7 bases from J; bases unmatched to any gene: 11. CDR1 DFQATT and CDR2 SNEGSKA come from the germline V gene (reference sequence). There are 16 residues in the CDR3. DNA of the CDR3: TGCAGTGCTACTCTTGGGACTAGCGGGTCGCTGAATGAGCAGTTCTTC. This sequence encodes CSATLGTSGSLNEQFF.

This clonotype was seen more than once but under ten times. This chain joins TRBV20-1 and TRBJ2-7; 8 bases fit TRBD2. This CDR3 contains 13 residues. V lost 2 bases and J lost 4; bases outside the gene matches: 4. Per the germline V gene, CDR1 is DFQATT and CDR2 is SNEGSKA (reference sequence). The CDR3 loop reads CSARKRETYEQYF. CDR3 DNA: TGCAGTGCTAGAAAGCGGGAGACTTACGAGCAGTACTTC.

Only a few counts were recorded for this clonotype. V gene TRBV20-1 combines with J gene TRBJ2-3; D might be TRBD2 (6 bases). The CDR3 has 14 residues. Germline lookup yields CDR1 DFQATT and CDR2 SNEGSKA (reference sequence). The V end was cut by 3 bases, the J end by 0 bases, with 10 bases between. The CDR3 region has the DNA TGCAGTGCTAGGCGCGCGGGAAGCACAGATACGCAGTATTTT. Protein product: CSARRAGSTDTQYF.

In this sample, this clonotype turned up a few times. The CDR3 DNA follows: TGTGCCAGCAGTGGAGGAGTAGCCAAAAACATTCAGTACTTC. This encodes CASSGGVAKNIQYF. The rearrangement links TRBV2 to TRBJ2-4; the D is unclear. Germline V gene sequence: CDR1 SNHLY, CDR2 FYNNEI. The CDR3 extends over 14 amino acids. V was clipped by 4 bases and J by 0 bases, with 7 bases between them.

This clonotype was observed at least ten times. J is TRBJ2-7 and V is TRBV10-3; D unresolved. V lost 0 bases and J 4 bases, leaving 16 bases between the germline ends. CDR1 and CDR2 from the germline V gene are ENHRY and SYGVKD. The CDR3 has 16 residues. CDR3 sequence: CAISESSGKQWYEQYF. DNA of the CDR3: TGTGCCATCAGTGAGTCGAGTGGGAAGCAGTGGTACGAGCAGTACTTC.

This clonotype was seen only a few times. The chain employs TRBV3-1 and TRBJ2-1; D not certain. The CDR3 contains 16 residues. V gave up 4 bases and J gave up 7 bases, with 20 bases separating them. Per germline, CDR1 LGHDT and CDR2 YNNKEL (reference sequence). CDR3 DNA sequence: TGTGCCAGCAGCCTCCCTCTAGTCGGAAGGTCAAATGAGCAGTTCTTC. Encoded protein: CASSLPLVGRSNEQFF.

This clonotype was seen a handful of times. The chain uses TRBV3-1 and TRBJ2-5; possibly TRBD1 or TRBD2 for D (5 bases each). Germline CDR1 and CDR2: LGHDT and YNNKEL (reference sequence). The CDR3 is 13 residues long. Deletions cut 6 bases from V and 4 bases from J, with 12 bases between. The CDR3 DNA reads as TGTGCCAGCAGACCCGGGGCGGGAGAGACCCAGTACTTC. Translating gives CASRPGAGETQYF.